The clone carrying this TCR beta chain showed up many times. This sample was included in a study of neurological immune-mediated disorders. MiXCR, applied by TCRdb to the 5' RACE reads, yields one record per CDR3 protein. The table lists about 80,000 distinct CDR3 sequences, 5% to 6% of them singletons. For the unsorted libraries, 2 million PBMCs stored at -80 C served as input. Trimming left V 1 base short and J 6 bases short, with 8 bases between. The CDR3 extends over 14 amino acids. The germline CDR1 and CDR2 sequences are SGHRS and YFSETQ. The sequencing sample was made of PBMCs. This chain links TRBV5-1 with TRBJ1-6; D remains unclear. The TCR comes from a woman younger than 45 with multiple sclerosis. The CDR3 sequence: CASSLSPPNSPLHF. The CDR3 region has the DNA TGCGCCAGCAGCTTGTCGCCGCCTAATTCACCCCTCCACTTT.